This T cell receptor beta chain was identified in a study of control samples from healthy donors and cancer patients. This CDR3 region has 16 residues. The method was immunoSEQ multiplex PCR; TCRdb's version includes in-frame clones alone and lacks a portion of them. The sample lists 95,000 to 110,000 clones; approximately 90% were seen once. This chain connects TRBV21-1 to TRBJ2-3; the table's D call, TRBD2, was not checked against the DNA. TRBV21-1 is an annotated pseudogene. Sequencing was performed on PBMCs. The receptor comes from a man in his fifties or sixties with lung cancer. CDR3 region: CASSKIAGASTDTQYF. DNA for the CDR3: TGTGCCAGCAGCAAAATAGCGGGGGCCTCCACAGATACGCAGTATTTT.